The 17 T cell receptor beta chains below were found in one sample sequenced in a study of CD8+CD57+ T cells in acquired aplastic anemia. The study profiled TCR beta VDJ and CDR3 using genomic DNA as template. MiXCR, applied by TCRdb to the reads, yields one record per CDR3 protein. The sample has some 410,000 distinct CDR3 sequences, roughly 68% seen once. The sample comprised sorted CD4+, CD8+, or CD8+CD57+ T cells (not recorded which) from PBMCs. The source is a human donor in good health, serving as a control.

This clonotype was recorded many times. The rearrangement joins TRBV29-1 to TRBJ2-1; D ambiguous. Trimming shortened V by 4 bases and J by 5 bases, and 9 bases separated the two germline ends. From germline, CDR1 is SQVTM and CDR2 ANQGSEA. The CDR3 is made up of 12 amino acids. The CDR3, as DNA: TGCAGCGTTGGACCTCCCAACAATGAGCAGTTCTTC. Protein product: CSVGPPNNEQFF.

CDR3 protein: CATSDGQNYQPQHF. The CDR3 DNA follows: TGTGCCACCAGCGACGGACAGAATTATCAGCCCCAGCATTTT. The chain uses TRBV24-1 and TRBJ1-5; perhaps TRBD1 as D (6 bases). From germline, CDR1 is KGHDR and CDR2 SFDVKD. V was trimmed by 7 bases and J by 5 bases, leaving 14 bases between them. The CDR3 totals 14 residues.

This clonotype was recorded many times. The CDR3 sequence is CASSPNRGGNQPQHF. CDR3 nucleotide sequence: TGTGCCAGCTCACCGAACAGGGGGGGCAATCAGCCCCAGCATTTT. This rearrangement joins TRBV18 to TRBJ1-5; 8 bases match TRBD1. Germline-derived CDR1 and CDR2 are KGHSH and LQKENI. The CDR3 extends over 15 amino acids. After removal of 3 bases from V and 2 bases from J, the junction contained 3 bases not matched to a gene.

As to this clonotype: A read error may produce the germline difference seen at one junction end. The chain's CDR3 is CASSEPGGQDRQHF. CDR3 DNA sequence: TGTGCCAGCAGCGAACCAGGGGGACAGGACAGACAGCACTTC. The genes are TRBV7-8 and TRBJ2-5; 8 bases map to TRBD1. Germline V gene sequence: CDR1 SGHVS, CDR2 FQNEAQ. The CDR3 loop spans 14 amino acids.

V is TRBV19 and J is TRBJ2-5, with TRBD1 identical over 9 bases. Germline loops: CDR1 LNHDA, CDR2 SQIVND (reference sequence). The V gene end was trimmed by 4 bases and the J gene end by 2 bases; junction bases not matched to a gene: 8. The CDR3 spans 16 residues. The chain's CDR3 is CASSRTGTGRQETQYF. Here the CDR3 DNA reads TGTGCCAGTAGTAGAACCGGGACAGGGCGGCAAGAGACCCAGTACTTC.

The table lists this clonotype with a few counts. The J gene is TRBJ1-6, the V gene TRBV9; TRBD1 aligns across 9 bases. J gave up 8 bases and V 0 bases, and 6 bases lay outside the gene matches. The length of the CDR3 is 16 residues. Germline V gives CDR1 SGDLS, CDR2 YYNGEE. This CDR3 is CASSVAGQGGDSPLHF. The CDR3 DNA sequence: TGTGCCAGCAGCGTAGCGGGACAGGGCGGTGATTCACCCCTCCACTTT.

The J gene is TRBJ2-3, the V gene TRBV7-9; weak D call: TRBD1 (5 bases). CDR3 length: 14 amino acids. CDR1 and CDR2 from the germline V gene are SEHNR and FQNEAQ (reference sequence). Trimming removed 2 bases from V and 9 bases from J, with 15 bases in between. DNA of the CDR3: TGTGCCAGCAGCTTAACAGGACCCCTAGGGACGCAGTATTTT. Protein: CASSLTGPLGTQYF.

The chain recombines TRBV7-6 with TRBJ2-7; no firm D call. Per the germline V gene, CDR1 is SGHVS and CDR2 is FNYEAQ. This CDR3 has 13 residues. V was clipped by 3 bases and J by 4 bases, with 10 bases between them. The DNA of the CDR3 is TGTGCCAGCAGCTTCGCCTCAAGGTACGAGCAGTACTTC. Translation gives CASSFASRYEQYF. The complete variable domain, with remaining parts taken from reference TRBV7-6 and TRBJ2-7, reads GAGVSQSPRYKVTKRGQDVALRCDPISGHVSLYWYRQALGQGPEFLTYFNYEAQQDKSGLPNDRFSAERPEGSISTLTIQRTEQRDSAMYRCASSFASRYEQYFGPGTRLTVT.

About this clonotype: Because the CDR3 is missing its conserved closing phenylalanine or tryptophan, this is likely a read error. The limits of the CDR3 on the DNA are not certain, so only TCRdb's listed CDR3 is given. The gene calls are TRBV7-2 and TRBJ2-3. The germline V gene has CDR1 SGHTA and CDR2 FQGNSA. The CDR3 contains 12 residues when both ends are counted. CDR3 amino acids: CASSLSTDTKWL.

V and J are TRBV7-9 and TRBJ1-4; 7 bases fit TRBD1. V lost 7 bases to trimming and J lost 14 bases; unmatched junction nucleotides: 10. The CDR3 has 12 residues. CDR1 is SEHNR and CDR2 is FQNEAQ in the germline V gene (reference sequence). The CDR3 coding sequence is TGTGCCAGCACGGCTATGAGGGACAGTCTGTTTTTT. It codes for CASTAMRDSLFF.

Turning to this clonotype: An end of the junction does not agree with germline; a read error may underlie this. The V and J genes are TRBV19 and TRBJ1-2; 7 nucleotides agree with TRBD1. CDR1 LNHDA and CDR2 SQIVND come from the germline V gene (reference sequence). The CDR3 consists of 13 residues. CDR3 amino acids: CTSITGQYYGYTF. DNA of the CDR3: TGTACCAGTATTACGGGACAGTACTATGGCTACACCTTC.

This clonotype was counted many times. This chain uses TRBV7-2 with TRBJ2-3, with 8 bases aligning to TRBD2. This CDR3 contains 16 residues. Germline CDR1 reads SGHTA; CDR2 reads FQGNSA. With V trimmed by 2 bases and J by 2 bases, 6 bases remained unmatched. CDR3 nucleotide sequence: TGTGCCAGCAGCTTACAAGCGGGGGCCCTCACAGATACGCAGTATTTT. It is translated as CASSLQAGALTDTQYF.

This chain joins TRBV7-8 and TRBJ2-7; TRBD1 aligns across 8 bases. Unmatched junction bases numbered 18, after V lost 5 bases and J lost 3 bases. The germline V gene encodes CDR1 SGHVS and CDR2 FQNEAQ. The CDR3 has 18 amino acids. The CDR3 here is CASSTRTGQETQYYEQYF. The CDR3, as DNA: TGTGCCAGCAGCACTCGGACAGGGCAAGAGACCCAGTACTACGAGCAGTACTTC.

This clonotype was observed a handful of times. The chain is built from TRBV12-3 or TRBV12-4 and TRBJ2-6, with TRBD1 identical over 7 bases. Germline trimming cut 7 bases from V and 2 bases from J; bases unmatched to any gene: 11. The CDR3 covers 17 residues. CDR3 sequence reads: CASTKGQRNTGANVLTF. Here the CDR3 DNA reads TGTGCCAGCACCAAGGGACAGAGGAACACTGGGGCCAACGTCCTGACTTTC.

As to this clonotype: A clone one base away is much larger, so this may be a read error. The chain combines TRBV6-2 or TRBV6-3 with TRBJ1-2; a weak D match, TRBD1 (5 bases). Per germline, CDR1 MNHEY and CDR2 SVGEGT. V lost 2 bases, J lost 6 bases, and 13 bases lay in between. CDR3 length: 14 residues. The CDR3: CASSYHDSSHGYTF. The CDR3 nucleotides read TGTGCCAGCAGTTACCATGACAGTTCCCATGGCTACACCTTC.

This clonotype came up many times. The chain combines TRBV20-1 with TRBJ1-1; D unresolved. V lost 3 bases and J 4 bases, leaving 9 bases between the germline ends. The CDR3 spans 12 residues. In germline, CDR1 is DFQATT, CDR2 SNEGSKA (reference sequence). The CDR3 protein is CSASRQLTEAFF. The CDR3 DNA reads TGCAGTGCTAGTCGGCAGCTCACTGAAGCTTTCTTT.

The chain links TRBV6-4 to TRBJ2-7; the match to TRBD1 covers 8 bases. V lost 3 bases, J lost 13 bases, and 14 bases stayed unmatched. In germline, CDR1 is MRHNA, CDR2 SNTAGT. The length of the CDR3 is 14 residues. CDR3 bases: TGTGCCAGCAGTGAGGGACAGGTCAATTCACCCCTCTACTTC. This encodes CASSEGQVNSPLYF.